The 18 T cell receptor beta chains in this list originate from one sample, sequenced in a study of siplizumab effects on memory and regulatory T cells. The repertoire was sequenced with immunoSEQ multiplex PCR; TCRdb's copy has only in-frame clones and lacks some. Here the sample spans approximately 100,000 clones, roughly 93% being singletons. The sequenced sample consisted of non-Treg CD4+ T cells sorted from blood. Receptors originate from a human donor in good health.

The chain combines TRBV30 with TRBJ1-4; D may be TRBD1 (5 bases). CDR3 length: 14 amino acids. Germline CDR1 GTSNPN, CDR2 SVGIG (reference sequence). V gave up 1 base and J gave up 13 bases, with 19 bases separating them. CDR3 in DNA: TGTGCCTGGAGTGCGGGACGGACCGTTGGTCTACTGTTTTTT. This gives the protein CAWSAGRTVGLLFF. The complete variable domain, with remaining parts taken from reference TRBV30 and TRBJ1-4, reads SQTIHQWPATLVQPVGSPLSLECTVEGTSNPNLYWYRQAAGRGLQLLFYSVGIGQISSEVPQNLSASRPQDRQFILSSKKLLLSDSGFYLCAWSAGRTVGLLFFGSGTQLSVL.

The chain couples TRBV5-4 to TRBJ2-2; D gene unclear. This CDR3 is 12 amino acids long. The germline V gene encodes CDR1 SGHNT and CDR2 YYREEE (reference sequence). V was trimmed by 9 bases and J by 3 bases, leaving 9 bases between them. CDR3 nucleotide sequence: TGTGCCACCTCACTGGACACCGGGGAGCTGTTTTTT. Encoded protein: CATSLDTGELFF.

A few counts support this clone. This rearrangement joins TRBV7-9 to TRBJ1-3, with D possibly being TRBD1 (5 bases). Germline values: CDR1 SEHNR, CDR2 FQNEAQ (reference sequence). V was cut by 8 bases and J by 2 bases, with 10 bases left in between. This CDR3 is 13 amino acids long. For the CDR3, the DNA is TGTGCCAGCGGCGTAGGGGCTGGAAACACCATATATTTT. Translated: CASGVGAGNTIYF.

This chain joins TRBV6-1 and TRBJ2-5; no definite D call. V was cut by 5 bases and J by 5 bases, with 6 bases left in between. Germline CDR1 MNHNS, CDR2 SASEGT. This CDR3 comprises 11 residues. The CDR3, as DNA: TGTGCCAGCAGTTATGGCGAGACCCAGTACTTC. Translated: CASSYGETQYF.

V usage is TRBV7-2 and J usage is TRBJ1-1; D gene ambiguous. Trimming pared 5 bases from V and 3 bases from J, leaving 13 bases between. Germline CDR1 SGHTA, CDR2 FQGNSA. This CDR3 has 14 amino acids. The CDR3 loop reads CASSLQTSDTEAFF. The CDR3 DNA reads TGTGCCAGCAGCCTTCAAACTTCGGACACTGAAGCTTTCTTT.

This clone has only one observation. The CDR3 here is CASSQSGQVTDTQYF. CDR3 nucleotides: TGTGCCAGCTCACAGTCGGGACAAGTCACAGATACGCAGTATTTT. This sequence joins TRBV18 and TRBJ2-3; maybe TRBD1 (6 bases). The germline gives CDR1 KGHSH, CDR2 LQKENI. Trimming shortened V by 4 bases and J by 2 bases, and 13 bases separated the two germline ends. This CDR3 is built from 15 residues.

The chain is built from TRBV12-5 and TRBJ2-1, with D possibly being TRBD1 (6 bases). Germline CDR1 is LGHNT and CDR2 is FRNRAP. Trimming cost V 0 bases and J 10 bases, with 13 bases left between them. There are 14 residues in the CDR3. The CDR3 sequence is CASGLVPQGVEQFF. The CDR3 DNA follows: TGTGCTAGTGGTTTGGTACCACAGGGAGTCGAGCAGTTCTTC.

The genes are TRBV19 and TRBJ1-5; tentatively, D is TRBD1 (5 bases). CDR1 and CDR2 from the germline V gene are LNHDA and SQIVND (reference sequence). This CDR3 has 16 residues. The CDR3 sequence: CGVSSRDGYSNQPQHF. The CDR3 nucleotides read TGTGGCGTATCCTCCCGGGACGGTTATAGCAATCAGCCCCAGCATTTT. The full variable domain, completed using reference TRBV19 and TRBJ1-5, is DGGITQSPKYLFRKEGQNVTLSCEQNLNHDAMYWYRQDPGQGLRLIYYSQIVNDFQKGDIAEGYSVSREKKESFPLTVTSAQKNPTAFYLCGVSSRDGYSNQPQHFGDGTRLSIL.

This chain uses TRBV6-5 with TRBJ2-1, with D possibly TRBD1 on 6 matching bases. The germline V and J ends were trimmed by 6 bases and 10 bases, with 10 bases remaining between them. This CDR3 contains 11 residues. Per germline, CDR1 MNHEY and CDR2 SVGAGI. CDR3 region: CASRQQGEQFF. The CDR3 DNA is TGTGCCAGCAGGCAACAGGGAGAGCAGTTCTTC.

This clone has just a few counts. V and J are TRBV19 and TRBJ1-5, with 10 bases lining up with TRBD1. The V gene's germline CDR1 is LNHDA and CDR2 SQIVND (reference sequence). After removal of 4 bases from V and 6 bases from J, the junction contained 3 bases not matched to a gene. CDR3 length: 14 amino acids. As DNA, the CDR3 is TGTGCCAGTAGTAGTGGGACAGGGGCTCAGCCCCAGCATTTT. Translating gives CASSSGTGAQPQHF.

The rearrangement links TRBV5-8 to TRBJ1-6; D remains unclear. The CDR3 runs 16 residues. The germline CDR1 and CDR2 sequences are SGHTS and YDEGEE. The V and J ends lost 6 bases and 8 bases respectively, with 21 bases between them. The CDR3, as DNA: TGTGCCAGCACTCTAATTTTTACAGCCAGATATTCACCCCTCCACTTT. It encodes CASTLIFTARYSPLHF.

V and J are TRBV7-9 and TRBJ2-7; D not certain. The CDR3 extends over 11 amino acids. Trimming pared 6 bases from V and 2 bases from J, leaving 5 bases between. CDR1 and CDR2 (germline): SEHNR, FQNEAQ (reference sequence). CDR3 bases: TGTGCCAGCAGTGGCGCCTACGAGCAGTACTTC. Translating gives CASSGAYEQYF.

The rearrangement joins TRBV6-1 to TRBJ1-1; TRBD1 might be the D (6 bases). The CDR3 sequence is 13 residues long. Trimming cost V 6 bases and J 6 bases, with 14 bases left between them. CDR1 is MNHNS and CDR2 is SASEGT in the germline V gene. The CDR3 bases are TGTGCCAGCAGCACAGGGTCGATCGCTGAAGCTTTCTTT. Protein sequence: CASSTGSIAEAFF.

The V call is TRBV7-2, the J call TRBJ2-1; D is perhaps TRBD1 or TRBD2 (5 bases each). Germline V gene sequence: CDR1 SGHTA, CDR2 FQGNSA. Deletions cut 1 base from V and 2 bases from J, with 9 bases between. The CDR3 is 15 residues long. The CDR3 protein is CASSLVRGTYNEQFF. The CDR3 region has the DNA TGTGCCAGCAGCTTAGTTCGGGGCACCTACAATGAGCAGTTCTTC.

In this sample, this clone turned up once. The rearrangement links TRBV10-3 to TRBJ2-7, with D unclear. CDR3 length: 15 residues. CDR1 is ENHRY and CDR2 is SYGVKD in the germline V gene. V dropped 5 bases and J dropped 3 bases, with 17 bases sitting between them. The CDR3 sequence: CAISSSGTLVYEQYF. The CDR3 nucleotides read TGTGCCATCAGTTCATCGGGTACATTGGTCTACGAGCAGTACTTC.

This clone has a single count. The rearrangement uses TRBV28 and TRBJ1-1, with D unclear. CDR1 and CDR2 from the germline V gene are MDHEN and SYDVKM. This CDR3 has 12 residues. V gave up 6 bases and J gave up 4 bases, with 9 bases separating them. CDR3 nucleotide sequence: TGTGCCAGCAGGTCTCGGCTCACTGAAGCTTTCTTT. Protein product: CASRSRLTEAFF.

The chain is built from TRBV6-1 and TRBJ1-2; D is undetermined. Germline lookup yields CDR1 MNHNS and CDR2 SASEGT. The CDR3 is 11 amino acids. Trimming shortened V by 6 bases and J by 8 bases, and 10 bases separated the two germline ends. In DNA form, the CDR3 reads TGTGCCAGCAGGGATCCCGGGGGCTACACCTTC. Its translation: CASRDPGGYTF.

This sequence joins TRBV4-2 and TRBJ1-4; D possibly corresponds to TRBD1 (5 bases). The V end was cut by 1 base, the J end by 2 bases, with 11 bases between. This CDR3 is built from 16 residues. Germline V gene lookup returns CDR1 LGHNA and CDR2 YNFKEQ. The DNA of the CDR3 is TGTGCCAGCAGCCAAGCTGGAGGGACCACTAATGAAAAACTGTTTTTT. Amino acid sequence: CASSQAGGTTNEKLFF.